The 26 T cell receptor beta chains given below trace back to one sample, sequenced in a study of cytomegalovirus exposure and HLA in healthy donors. The PCR employed 60 Vbeta primers together with 13 Jbeta primers. The method was immunoSEQ multiplex PCR; TCRdb's version includes in-frame clones alone and lacks a portion of them. This sample has 95,000 to 150,000 clones, with roughly 15% found just once. Material for sequencing was PBMCs. The receptors shown here come from a female donor in good health and CMV-seropositive.

DNA of the CDR3: TGTGCCAGCAGTGGGACTAGAAAAGAAGAGACCCAGTACTTC. Translating it yields CASSGTRKEETQYF. The V call is TRBV2, the J call TRBJ2-5; 7 bases are shared with TRBD2. CDR3 length: 14 amino acids. Trimming took 4 bases from V and 3 from J; bases not matched to a gene: 5. In germline, CDR1 is SNHLY, CDR2 FYNNEI.

V usage is TRBV18 and J usage is TRBJ2-1, with 14 nucleotides matching TRBD2. Trimming removed 3 bases from V and 1 base from J; junction bases left unmatched: 14. The CDR3 extends over 21 amino acids. Per the germline V gene, CDR1 is KGHSH and CDR2 is LQKENI. The CDR3 region is CASSPARGQGTSGGSYNEQFF. In nucleotides, the CDR3 is TGTGCCAGCTCACCCGCCCGGGGACAGGGGACTAGCGGGGGTTCCTACAATGAGCAGTTCTTC.

This clone has a handful of counts. This chain links TRBV4-3 with TRBJ2-7; D is unclear. Trimming cost V 5 bases and J 7 bases, with 24 bases left between them. Germline V gene lookup returns CDR1 LGHNA and CDR2 YSLEER. The CDR3 has 16 residues. The CDR3 reads CASSTIQTRWFMEQYF. The CDR3 DNA is TGCGCCAGCAGCACAATTCAGACTCGGTGGTTCATGGAGCAGTACTTC.

The table lists this clone with a few counts. The chain employs TRBV11-2 and TRBJ1-2; 7 bases align to TRBD1. With V trimmed by 1 base and J by 4 bases, 9 bases remained unmatched. The CDR3 consists of 16 residues. Germline-derived CDR1 and CDR2 are SGHAT and FQNNGV. The CDR3 DNA reads as TGTGCCAGCAGCTTAGCCCGCGGGACAGATTTCTATGGCTACACCTTC. Translated: CASSLARGTDFYGYTF.

This chain joins TRBV6-1 and TRBJ2-7; D is ambiguous. This CDR3 is 15 amino acids long. The germline V gene encodes CDR1 MNHNS and CDR2 SASEGT. Trimming removed 3 bases from V and 0 bases from J, with 12 bases in between. CDR3 in DNA: TGTGCCAGCAGTGACCGGGTGATGAGCTCCTACGAGCAGTACTTC. As protein: CASSDRVMSSYEQYF.

This clone showed up just a few times. The chain has TRBV4-1 and TRBJ1-1, with 9 bases aligning to TRBD1. Per the germline V gene, CDR1 is MGHRA and CDR2 is YSYEKL. CDR3 size: 16 residues. With 2 bases clipped from V and 5 bases from J, the junction kept 9 bases outside the gene matches. This chain's CDR3 is CASSQHITGGVTEAFF. In DNA form, the CDR3 reads TGCGCCAGCAGCCAACACATAACAGGGGGCGTTACTGAAGCTTTCTTT.

The gene calls are TRBV5-1 and TRBJ2-1; 11 nucleotides align to TRBD2. CDR3 length: 15 residues. With V trimmed by 4 bases and J by 2 bases, 2 bases remained unmatched. The germline gives CDR1 SGHRS, CDR2 YFSETQ. The CDR3 region is CASSPSGGPYNEQFF. The CDR3 region has the DNA TGCGCCAGCAGCCCTAGCGGGGGGCCCTACAATGAGCAGTTCTTC.

This clone occurred a few times. CDR3 coding DNA: TGCGCCAGCAGCCAAGAAGGGACAGGGGGCTCTGGGGCCAACGTCCTGACTTTC. Amino acid sequence: CASSQEGTGGSGANVLTF. The V and J genes are TRBV4-1 and TRBJ2-6; 11 nucleotides match TRBD1. Germline CDR1 MGHRA, CDR2 YSYEKL. Unmatched junction bases numbered 1, after V lost 0 bases and J lost 0 bases. CDR3 length equals 18 residues.

This clone was observed a few times. The gene calls are TRBV2 and TRBJ1-5; TRBD1 is a possible D gene (5 bases). The length of the CDR3 is 13 residues. Trimming removed 7 bases at V and 7 bases at J, with 14 bases between. Germline-derived CDR1 and CDR2 are SNHLY and FYNNEI. The CDR3 reads CASMGRVNQPQHF. The CDR3 DNA reads TGTGCCAGCATGGGCAGGGTCAACCAGCCCCAGCATTTT.

This clone was counted a few times. V gene TRBV5-4 combines with J gene TRBJ2-2; D perhaps matches TRBD1 (5 bases). Trimming removed 2 bases from V and 0 bases from J, with 8 bases in between. The CDR3 loop spans 15 amino acids. Per the germline V gene, CDR1 is SGHNT and CDR2 is YYREEE (reference sequence). CDR3 sequence: CASSFRQTNTGELFF. The CDR3 bases are TGTGCCAGCAGCTTTCGACAGACGAACACCGGGGAGCTGTTTTTT.

In this sample, this clone turned up a few times. This rearrangement joins TRBV5-6 to TRBJ1-1; D might be TRBD1 (6 bases). The CDR3 consists of 17 residues. The germline CDR1 and CDR2 sequences are SGHDT and YYEEEE. Trimming shortened V by 4 bases and J by 0 bases, and 19 bases separated the two germline ends. The CDR3 DNA is TGTGCCAGCAGCGCCGACAGGTGGGGGTCGATGAACACTGAAGCTTTCTTT. Amino acids: CASSADRWGSMNTEAFF. The full variable domain, completed using reference TRBV5-6 and TRBJ1-1, is DAGVTQSPTHLIKTRGQQVTLRCSPKSGHDTVSWYQQALGQGPQFIFQYYEEEERQRGNFPDRFSGHQFPNYSSELNVNALLLGDSALYLCASSADRWGSMNTEAFFGQGTRLTVV.

This clone has a handful of counts. The chain employs TRBV2 and TRBJ1-2; D unclear. V lost 0 bases, J lost 4 bases, and 15 bases lay in between. The CDR3 is 16 residues long. In germline, CDR1 is SNHLY, CDR2 FYNNEI. The CDR3 loop reads CASSEARLRVGYGYTF. CDR3 DNA sequence: TGTGCCAGCAGTGAAGCGCGTCTCCGTGTTGGCTATGGCTACACCTTC.

In this sample, this clone turned up a few times. V usage is TRBV27 and J usage is TRBJ1-2; D might be TRBD1 (5 bases). The CDR3 spans 14 residues. V was cut by 10 bases and J by 4 bases, with 19 bases left in between. In germline, CDR1 is MNHEY, CDR2 SMNVEV (reference sequence). As DNA, the CDR3 is TGTGCCACTCGCGAACGGCGGGGCAGCTATGGCTACACCTTC. Protein sequence: CATRERRGSYGYTF.

V and J are TRBV30 and TRBJ1-5; D call uncertain. Germline CDR1 is GTSNPN and CDR2 is SVGIG (reference sequence). Between the trimmed V and J ends, which lost 1 base and 4 bases, there was a span of 8 bases. The CDR3 loop spans 13 amino acids. In nucleotides, the CDR3 is TGTGCCTGGAGTGGAGGGAGTAATCAGCCCCAGCATTTT. Its protein is CAWSGGSNQPQHF.

The table lists this clone with a few counts. V gene TRBV6-1 combines with J gene TRBJ2-7, with TRBD2 matching over 8 bases. The germline CDR1 and CDR2 sequences are MNHNS and SASEGT. The CDR3 has 15 residues. The junction had 12 bases not matched to a gene; V was cut back by 10 bases and J by 1 base. In DNA, the CDR3 is TGTGCCATCCAAACAGCGGGAGCGGGGTCCTACGAGCAGTACTTC. The encoded protein is CAIQTAGAGSYEQYF.

The V and J genes are TRBV6-5 and TRBJ2-5; 9 nucleotides agree with TRBD2. The V segment lost 4 bases and the J segment 5 bases; nucleotides outside the gene matches: 2. Germline V gene sequence: CDR1 MNHEY, CDR2 SVGAGI. This CDR3 is 13 amino acids long. The CDR3 sequence is CASSSSGRETQYF. DNA of the CDR3: TGTGCCAGCAGTTCCAGCGGGAGGGAGACCCAGTACTTC.

CDR3 sequence: CASSFLGQENTGELFF. CDR3 nucleotides: TGTGCCAGCAGCTTTTTGGGACAGGAGAACACCGGGGAGCTGTTTTTT. V usage is TRBV5-6 and J usage is TRBJ2-2; 8 bases align to TRBD1. Germline-derived CDR1 and CDR2 are SGHDT and YYEEEE. The CDR3 consists of 16 residues. V shed 2 bases and J 1 base; nucleotides not matched to a gene: 4.

J is TRBJ1-4 and V is TRBV7-9; no clear D gene. This CDR3 has 15 residues. Germline CDR1 SEHNR, CDR2 FQNEAQ (reference sequence). Trimming removed 5 bases at V and 0 bases at J, with 10 bases between. DNA of the CDR3: TGTGCCAGCAGCCCAAAGGGAGCAACTAATGAAAAACTGTTTTTT. Translation: CASSPKGATNEKLFF.

This clone was detected a few times. The chain employs TRBV4-3 and TRBJ2-7; a possible D gene is TRBD2 (6 bases). Trimming took 3 bases from V and 4 from J, leaving 13 bases between them. Germline CDR1 reads LGHNA; CDR2 reads YSLEER. The length of the CDR3 is 14 residues. The CDR3 DNA reads as TGCGCCAGCAGCCAGGCGGAGGGTGTATACGAGCAGTACTTC. It encodes CASSQAEGVYEQYF.

This clone appeared a few times. The chain couples TRBV29-1 to TRBJ2-7, with D possibly TRBD2 on 5 matching bases. The length of the CDR3 is 13 residues. The germline V gene has CDR1 SQVTM and CDR2 ANQGSEA. Trimming took off 6 bases at V and 6 bases at J, with 18 bases between the two ends. DNA of the CDR3: TGCAGCGTAGCCGGGAATAGCGTTTCCGAGCAGTACTTC. Protein product: CSVAGNSVSEQYF.

The rearrangement links TRBV4-1 to TRBJ2-3, with TRBD2 matching 15 bases. The CDR3 contains 21 residues. CDR1 and CDR2 from the germline V gene are MGHRA and YSYEKL. The V and J ends lost 2 bases and 0 bases, in that order; junction bases with no gene match: 12. In DNA form, the CDR3 reads TGCGCCAGCAGCCAAAGGGGGGGACTAGCGGGAGGTTTCCTTAGCACAGATACGCAGTATTTT. Its translation: CASSQRGGLAGGFLSTDTQYF.

The rearrangement links TRBV7-2 to TRBJ2-7; 9 bases are a match to TRBD1. The CDR3 runs to 15 residues. V trimming: 5 bases; J trimming: 0 bases; junction bases outside the gene matches: 5. Germline CDR1 reads SGHTA; CDR2 reads FQGNSA. The CDR3 bases are TGTGCCAGCAGCGTAGACAGGGGGTACTCCTACGAGCAGTACTTC. This encodes CASSVDRGYSYEQYF.

The table lists this clone with a count of one. The chain links TRBV5-6 to TRBJ1-3, with TRBD1 matching 7 bases. The CDR3 runs to 16 residues. The junction had 7 bases not matched to a gene; V was cut back by 4 bases and J by 0 bases. Per the germline V gene, CDR1 is SGHDT and CDR2 is YYEEEE. CDR3 DNA: TGTGCCAGCAGCCTATTTACAGGGGACTCTGGAAACACCATATATTTT. Protein sequence: CASSLFTGDSGNTIYF.

The DNA of the CDR3 is TGTGCCTGGAGTAACCCCTTCAAAGGATCGGGCAGGGGGAACTATGGCTACACCTTC. Residues: CAWSNPFKGSGRGNYGYTF. The chain carries TRBV30 and TRBJ1-2; the match to TRBD1 covers 7 bases. Trimming removed 2 bases from V and 2 bases from J; junction bases left unmatched: 20. Per the germline V gene, CDR1 is GTSNPN and CDR2 is SVGIG (reference sequence). The CDR3 contains 19 residues.

The chain links TRBV2 to TRBJ2-3; no reliable D call. Trimming pared 6 bases from V and 0 bases from J, leaving 4 bases between. The CDR3 is 12 residues long. Germline assignment: CDR1 SNHLY and CDR2 FYNNEI. The CDR3 DNA is TGTGCCAGCAGGACTAGCACAGATACGCAGTATTTT. Translating gives CASRTSTDTQYF.

This clone was found a few times. J is TRBJ1-3 and V is TRBV4-1; no reliable D call. The germline V gene encodes CDR1 MGHRA and CDR2 YSYEKL. Trimming left V 8 bases short and J 4 bases short, with 18 bases between. This CDR3 contains 15 residues. CDR3 amino acids: CASSRSVLNGNTIYF. The CDR3 nucleotides read TGCGCCAGCTCCCGGTCGGTTCTAAACGGAAACACCATATATTTT.